One and the same sample provided the 29 T cell receptor beta chains below, sequenced in a study of spatial heterogeneity in lung cancer. Time point in this sample: sample taken at primary tumor resection. Tumor, nontumor lung or frozen PBMC supplied whole RNA, sequenced without sorting. From the 5' RACE reads, TCRdb called clonotypes with MiXCR, one entry per CDR3 protein. The sample shows tens of thousands of distinct CDR3 sequences, approximately 20% of them seen only once. The sequenced sample was PBMCs, obtained at surgery. These receptors all come from a male donor with early-stage non-small cell lung cancer.

J is TRBJ1-5 and V is TRBV28; D unclear. The CDR3 spans 15 residues. V gave up 2 bases and J gave up 1 base, with 9 bases separating them. Per germline, CDR1 MDHEN and CDR2 SYDVKM. The DNA for the CDR3 is TGTGCCAGCAGTTTACAGGAGAGGAGCAATCAGCCCCAGCATTTT. Its translation is CASSLQERSNQPQHF.

This sequence joins TRBV27 and TRBJ1-2; D is possibly TRBD1 (5 bases). The CDR3 contains 13 residues. V lost 5 bases and J 4 bases, leaving 11 bases between the germline ends. Germline lookup yields CDR1 MNHEY and CDR2 SMNVEV (reference sequence). The CDR3, as DNA: TGTGCCAGCAGTGGGGGGTCCTCCTATGGCTACACCTTC. This translates into CASSGGSSYGYTF.

This clonotype was counted ten times or more. V is TRBV3-1 and J is TRBJ2-2; D is perhaps TRBD2 (6 bases). The CDR3 covers 14 residues. CDR1 is LGHDT, CDR2 YNNKEL, per germline (reference sequence). The V end lost 4 bases, the J end lost 4 bases, and 10 bases lay between the germline ends. The CDR3 sequence: CASSLTRRTGELFF. As DNA, the CDR3 is TGTGCCAGCAGCCTGACTAGGCGCACCGGGGAGCTGTTTTTT.

The chain employs TRBV18 and TRBJ2-3; 9 positions match TRBD1. The V gene's germline CDR1 is KGHSH and CDR2 LQKENI. The CDR3 length is 15 residues. V gave up 4 bases and J gave up 2 bases; unmatched junction bases: 4. CDR3 DNA sequence: TGTGCCAGCTCACGGGACAGGGCCTACACAGATACGCAGTATTTT. This gives the protein CASSRDRAYTDTQYF. Combining the CDR3 with reference TRBV18 and TRBJ2-3 gives the whole variable domain NAGVMQNPRHLVRRRGQEARLRCSPMKGHSHVYWYRQLPEEGLKFMVYLQKENIIDESGMPKERFSAEFPKEGPSILRIQQVVRGDSAAYFCASSRDRAYTDTQYFGPGTRLTVL.

The rearrangement joins TRBV27 to TRBJ2-7; D might be TRBD1 (5 bases). Per the germline V gene, CDR1 is MNHEY and CDR2 is SMNVEV (reference sequence). The CDR3 extends over 13 amino acids. V was cut by 1 base and J by 6 bases, with 10 bases left in between. CDR3 nucleotide sequence: TGTGCCAGCAGTTTATTTATCCAGGGCGAGCAGTACTTC. Translated, it gives CASSLFIQGEQYF.

This chain uses TRBV5-1 with TRBJ1-1, with 8 bases aligning to TRBD1. The CDR3 is 14 amino acids. The V segment lost 4 bases and the J segment 4 bases; nucleotides outside the gene matches: 6. Germline loops: CDR1 SGHRS, CDR2 YFSETQ. The CDR3 loop reads CASSAGQGFTEAFF. DNA of the CDR3: TGCGCCAGCAGCGCTGGACAGGGTTTCACTGAAGCTTTCTTT.

This clonotype was observed a few times. CDR3 nucleotides: TGTGCCTGGAGTGTATGGGGTAGCAATCAGCCCCAGCATTTT. This translates into CAWSVWGSNQPQHF. This rearrangement joins TRBV30 to TRBJ1-5; D gene unclear. The CDR3 runs to 14 residues. The ends were cut back, 0 bases at V and 0 bases at J, with 6 bases in the middle. Germline V CDR1 and CDR2: GTSNPN, SVGIG (reference sequence). Full variable domain (missing parts from reference TRBV30 and TRBJ1-5): SQTIHQWPATLVQPVGSPLSLECTVEGTSNPNLYWYRQAAGRGLQLLFYSVGIGQISSEVPQNLSASRPQDRQFILSSKKLLLSDSGFYLCAWSVWGSNQPQHFGDGTRLSIL.

This sequence joins TRBV5-1 and TRBJ2-2; D is unresolved. Germline-derived CDR1 and CDR2 are SGHRS and YFSETQ. The CDR3 contains 15 residues. The V end lost 1 base, the J end lost 1 base, and 8 bases lay between the germline ends. Here the CDR3 reads CASSLSLGNTGELFF. CDR3 bases: TGCGCCAGCAGCTTGTCTTTAGGGAACACCGGGGAGCTGTTTTTT.

A few counts support this clonotype. The genes are TRBV28 and TRBJ2-7, with no clear D. With 2 bases removed from V and 3 bases from J, the gap between germline ends came to 11 bases. Germline V gives CDR1 MDHEN, CDR2 SYDVKM. The CDR3 contains 14 residues. The CDR3 protein is CASSLRGVGYEQYF. CDR3 DNA sequence: TGTGCCAGCAGTTTACGAGGAGTCGGCTACGAGCAGTACTTC. Combining the CDR3 with reference TRBV28 and TRBJ2-7 gives the whole variable domain DVKVTQSSRYLVKRTGEKVFLECVQDMDHENMFWYRQDPGLGLRLIYFSYDVKMKEKGDIPEGYSVSREKKERFSLILESASTNQTSMYLCASSLRGVGYEQYFGPGTRLTVT.

The rearrangement links TRBV20-1 to TRBJ2-5; D is perhaps TRBD1 (6 bases). The CDR3 consists of 13 residues. Germline-derived CDR1 and CDR2 are DFQATT and SNEGSKA (reference sequence). Trimming removed 7 bases at V and 4 bases at J, with 16 bases between. DNA for the CDR3: TGCAGTGTTCCAACAGGGTCTCGAGAGACCCAGTACTTC. Its protein is CSVPTGSRETQYF.

This clonotype has at least ten counts. This rearrangement joins TRBV29-1 to TRBJ1-1, with a possible D match to TRBD1 (5 bases). The V end lost 1 base, the J end lost 3 bases, and 12 bases lay between the germline ends. The CDR3 spans 14 residues. In germline, CDR1 is SQVTM, CDR2 ANQGSEA. CDR3 protein: CSVEVAGLDTEAFF. In nucleotides, the CDR3 is TGCAGCGTTGAAGTTGCAGGGTTGGACACTGAAGCTTTCTTT.

This clonotype was recorded many times. This chain connects TRBV19 to TRBJ2-1; TRBD2 matches at 10 bases. This CDR3 has 16 residues. Trimming cost V 5 bases and J 8 bases; bases outside gene matches: 12. Germline V gene data show CDR1 as LNHDA and CDR2 as SQIVND (reference sequence). The DNA of the CDR3 is TGTGCCAGTAGTCCTAGAGCGGGAGGGGACTCCTATGAGCAGTTCTTC. It specifies CASSPRAGGDSYEQFF.

This clonotype was seen more than once but under ten times. This chain uses TRBV3-1 with TRBJ1-5; tentatively, D is TRBD1 (5 bases). CDR3 length equals 15 residues. From germline, CDR1 is LGHDT and CDR2 YNNKEL (reference sequence). The V end lost 4 bases, the J end lost 2 bases, and 12 bases lay between the germline ends. In DNA, the CDR3 is TGTGCCAGCAGCCCTGCTCGAGGGGGCAATCAGCCCCAGCATTTT. It encodes CASSPARGGNQPQHF.

This sequence joins TRBV6-5 and TRBJ1-1, with D unclear. The CDR3 spans 17 residues. Between the trimmed V and J ends, which lost 0 bases and 5 bases, there was a span of 19 bases. Germline V gene lookup returns CDR1 MNHEY and CDR2 SVGAGI. In DNA form, the CDR3 reads TGTGCCAGCAGTTACTCTTTGGCCGCGGCCGGAGGGACTGAAGCTTTCTTT. As protein: CASSYSLAAAGGTEAFF.

This rearrangement joins TRBV6-1 to TRBJ1-1; D is ambiguous. This CDR3 comprises 11 residues. The germline V and J ends were trimmed by 8 bases and 8 bases, with 12 bases remaining between them. The germline CDR1 and CDR2 sequences are MNHNS and SASEGT. CDR3 DNA sequence: TGTGCCAGCGCCCCGCAACGGGAAGCTTTCTTT. The encoded protein is CASAPQREAFF.

This clonotype occurred many times. J is TRBJ2-5 and V is TRBV7-8; D is undetermined. Trimming stripped 1 base from V and 4 bases from J, with 10 bases between. The CDR3 length is 14 residues. CDR1 and CDR2 from the germline V gene are SGHVS and FQNEAQ. The CDR3 protein is CASSLVGSGETQYF. In DNA form, the CDR3 reads TGTGCCAGCAGCTTAGTGGGCTCGGGAGAGACCCAGTACTTC.

The chain couples TRBV9 to TRBJ2-5; D gene unclear. From germline, CDR1 is SGDLS and CDR2 YYNGEE. Trimming removed 4 bases from V and 5 bases from J, with 12 bases in between. This CDR3 has 13 amino acids. This CDR3 reads CASSSYAAETQYF. Written as DNA, the CDR3 is TGTGCCAGCAGCTCATATGCGGCGGAGACCCAGTACTTC. Full variable domain (outside the CDR3, taken from reference TRBV9 and TRBJ2-5): DSGVTQTPKHLITATGQRVTLRCSPRSGDLSVYWYQQSLDQGLQFLIQYYNGEERAKGNILERFSAQQFPDLHSELNLSSLELGDSALYFCASSSYAAETQYFGPGTRLLVL.

A few counts support this clonotype. This rearrangement joins TRBV18 to TRBJ2-7, with D perhaps TRBD1 (6 bases). Germline CDR1 KGHSH, CDR2 LQKENI. The CDR3 has 14 residues. V lost 3 bases, J lost 3 bases, and 12 bases lay in between. This CDR3 is CASSPTDSFYEQYF. The CDR3, as DNA: TGTGCCAGCTCACCCACGGACAGCTTCTACGAGCAGTACTTC.

In DNA, the CDR3 is TGTGCCAGCAGTGAAAACGTCAGCCCGAATCAGCCCCAGCATTTT. Protein product: CASSENVSPNQPQHF. This rearrangement joins TRBV2 to TRBJ1-5; D is uncertain. Germline loops: CDR1 SNHLY, CDR2 FYNNEI. Trimming took 2 bases from V and 4 from J, leaving 12 bases between them. The CDR3 sequence is 15 residues long.

This clonotype was observed many times. The rearrangement uses TRBV27 and TRBJ1-6; D is unclear. V lost 3 bases and J lost 9, with 12 bases in between. CDR1 is MNHEY, CDR2 SMNVEV, per germline (reference sequence). This CDR3 is 14 amino acids long. CDR3 DNA: TGTGCCAGCAGTTTCTTTTCCGGCCCTTCACCCCTCCACTTT. Its translation is CASSFFSGPSPLHF.

A remark on this clonotype: The junction does not match germline at one end; this may be a read error. CDR3 protein: CASSQHERGPRGF. The DNA for the CDR3 is TGCGCCAGCAGCCAACATGAAAGGGGGCCGCGGGGTTTC. The rearrangement uses TRBV4-1 and TRBJ2-1; a possible D gene is TRBD1 (7 bases). CDR1 MGHRA and CDR2 YSYEKL come from the germline V gene. There are 13 residues in the CDR3.

V is TRBV5-1 and J is TRBJ2-1; 11 positions agree with TRBD2. Trimming cost V 0 bases and J 8 bases; bases outside gene matches: 10. CDR3 length: 17 amino acids. Looked up from germline, CDR1 is SGHRS and CDR2 is YFSETQ. The DNA of the CDR3 is TGCGCCAGCAGCTTGGAGGGCCTAGCGGGAGGAGGTTATGAGCAGTTCTTC. This gives the protein CASSLEGLAGGGYEQFF.

This clonotype was observed many times. This chain connects TRBV5-4 to TRBJ2-7; 9 bases line up with TRBD1. J lost 2 bases, V lost 4 bases, and 4 bases had no gene match. The CDR3 has 14 amino acids. The V gene's germline CDR1 is SGHNT and CDR2 YYREEE (reference sequence). The CDR3 sequence is CASSRGQGTYEQYF. The CDR3 DNA is TGTGCCAGCAGCCGAGGACAGGGGACCTACGAGCAGTACTTC.

As to this clonotype: Germline and junction disagree at one end, which may indicate a read error. The V gene is TRBV7-7, the J gene TRBJ2-3, with D maybe TRBD2 (6 bases). This CDR3 region has 16 residues. Per the germline V gene, CDR1 is SSHAT and CDR2 is FNYEAQ (reference sequence). The CDR3 spells CASSLGAGSSTDTQYF. CDR3 sequence (DNA): TGTGCTAGCAGCTTAGGCGCGGGATCCAGCACAGATACGCAGTATTTT. Filled out from reference TRBV7-7 and TRBJ2-3, the complete variable domain reads GAGVSQSPRYKVTKRGQDVTLRCDPISSHATLYWYQQALGQGPEFLTYFNYEAQPDKSGLPSDRFSAERPEGSISTLTIQRTEQRDSAMYRCASSLGAGSSTDTQYFGPGTRLTVL.

The table lists this clonotype with a few counts. The chain carries TRBV7-3 and TRBJ2-1; D possibly corresponds to TRBD2 (5 bases). Germline CDR1 is SGHTA and CDR2 is FQGTGA. Trimming took 2 bases from V and 7 from J, leaving 12 bases between them. This CDR3 has 14 residues. The CDR3 here is CASSLPGELNEQFF. For the CDR3, the DNA is TGTGCCAGCAGCTTACCCGGGGAGCTAAATGAGCAGTTCTTC.

The chain joins TRBV18 to TRBJ2-1; D gene unclear. The germline V and J ends were trimmed by 0 bases and 2 bases, with 8 bases remaining between them. This CDR3 has 15 amino acids. Germline CDR1 and CDR2: KGHSH and LQKENI. The DNA of the CDR3 is TGTGCCAGCTCACCACCGTCCAGTGCCTACAATGAGCAGTTCTTC. Protein sequence: CASSPPSSAYNEQFF.

The genes are TRBV7-6 and TRBJ2-7; D not certain. CDR3 size: 15 residues. From germline, CDR1 is SGHVS and CDR2 FNYEAQ. V lost 1 base, J lost 0 bases, and 10 bases lay in between. DNA for the CDR3: TGTGCCAGCAGCTTAGGATCCCTAAGCTCCTACGAGCAGTACTTC. It translates to CASSLGSLSSYEQYF.

This clonotype came up a few times. The chain uses TRBV20-1 and TRBJ2-1; weak D call: TRBD1 (5 bases). This CDR3 comprises 13 residues. In germline, CDR1 is DFQATT, CDR2 SNEGSKA (reference sequence). With 6 bases removed from V and 1 base from J, the gap between germline ends came to 10 bases. The CDR3 loop is CSARTPSYNEQFF. In DNA, the CDR3 is TGCAGTGCCCGGACACCGTCCTACAATGAGCAGTTCTTC.

This clonotype was counted between two and nine times. The DNA for the CDR3 is TGTGCCAGCAGCCCCAGCGGGGTTGAGACCCAGTACTTC. Amino acids: CASSPSGVETQYF. The V call is TRBV7-3, the J call TRBJ2-5, with 7 bases fitting TRBD2. With 5 bases clipped from V and 5 bases from J, the junction kept 5 bases outside the gene matches. This CDR3 is 13 amino acids long. CDR1 and CDR2 (germline): SGHTA, FQGTGA.